This entry is about one T cell receptor beta chain. Its antigen is as yet unknown. The record originates from a study of cytomegalovirus exposure and HLA in healthy donors. This CDR3 contains 17 residues. The germline V gene has CDR1 SGHRS and CDR2 YFSETQ. V was pared by 6 bases and J by 7 bases, with 14 bases of the junction left unmatched. Both 60 Vbeta primers and 13 Jbeta primers went into the PCR. TCRdb's table, derived via immunoSEQ multiplex PCR, lists solely in-frame clones and lacks some. This sample's table has about 110,000 clones. Overall study results and limits: Apart from CMV serostatus, no immune exposure information was available.

Regarding donors, all were healthy bone marrow donors. The sequenced material came from PBMCs. The receptor's source is a man aged 25 to 45 in good health and CMV-seronegative. The rearrangement uses TRBV5-1 and TRBJ1-6, with 9 bases matching TRBD1. Here the CDR3 reads CASNEVPGQGGNSPLHF. The CDR3 DNA reads as TGCGCCAGCAACGAGGTCCCGGGACAGGGTGGCAATTCACCCCTCCACTTT.